The present TCR beta chain was sequenced within a study of T cells expressing NK-cell markers. Study-wide background: Sorted CD3+CD56+NKG2C+, CD3+CD56+NKG2C- and CD3+CD56-NKG2C+ T-cell subsets were beta-chain profiled.

A word on this clonotype: Antigen unknown.

Beta-chain TCR cDNA was generated via 5'RACE template switching with UMIs. TCRdb re-analyzed the 5' RACE reads; it lists each CDR3 protein once, without DNA. Its listing shows around 100,000 distinct CDR3 sequences. Study-wide results and limits: The leading position in the CD3+CD56-NKG2C+ fraction of several donors also went to these clonotypes.

The CDR3 totals 16 residues. The germline gives CDR1 SGHTA, CDR2 FQGNSA. The sequence was obtained from a woman between 18 and 70 years old in good health. The rearrangement links TRBV7-2 to TRBJ1-5; TCRdb's D call, TRBD1, is unchecked because there is no DNA. Sequenced input: blood T cells: a sorted CD56 or NKG2C T cell subset, CD4+ or CD8+ T cells, or bulk PBMC T cells (not recorded which). CDR3 sequence: CASSLAGTGSPQPQHF.